This TCR beta chain was obtained from a study of T cells expressing NK-cell markers. Looking at the study overall: Eight donors were sequenced, of whom seven were HCMV-seropositive, while the remaining one was HCMV-seronegative.

The CDR3 is made up of 14 amino acids. Germline V gene lookup returns CDR1 DFQATT and CDR2 SNEGSKA (reference sequence). Making the TCR beta cDNA relied on 5'RACE template switching with UMIs. TCRdb reanalyzed the 5' RACE reads and collapses them to one entry per CDR3 protein, without DNA. The table gives roughly 300,000 distinct CDR3 sequences; the top ten clones make up 3.5% to 5% of it. V is TRBV20-1 and J is TRBJ2-7; TCRdb gives TRBD1 as the D gene, but with no DNA this cannot be confirmed. The sequence came from a woman aged 18 to 69 in good health. Sequencing was done on a sample of blood T cells: a sorted CD56 or NKG2C T cell subset, CD4+ or CD8+ T cells, or bulk PBMC T cells (not recorded which). The CDR3 region is CSAGKRQLDYEQYF.